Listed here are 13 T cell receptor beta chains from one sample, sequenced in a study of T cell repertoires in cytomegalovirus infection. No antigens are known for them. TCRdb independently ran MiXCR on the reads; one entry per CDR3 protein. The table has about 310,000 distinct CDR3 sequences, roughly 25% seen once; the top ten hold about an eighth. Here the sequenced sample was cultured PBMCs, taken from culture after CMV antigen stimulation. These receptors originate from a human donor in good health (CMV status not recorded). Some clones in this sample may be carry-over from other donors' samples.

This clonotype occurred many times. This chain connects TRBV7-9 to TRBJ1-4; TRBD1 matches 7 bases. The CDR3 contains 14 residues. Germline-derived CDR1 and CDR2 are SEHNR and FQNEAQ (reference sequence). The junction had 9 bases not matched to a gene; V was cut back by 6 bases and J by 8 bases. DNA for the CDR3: TGTGCCAGCAGGAGCGACAGGGAAGGAGAAAAACTGTTTTTT. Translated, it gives CASRSDREGEKLFF.

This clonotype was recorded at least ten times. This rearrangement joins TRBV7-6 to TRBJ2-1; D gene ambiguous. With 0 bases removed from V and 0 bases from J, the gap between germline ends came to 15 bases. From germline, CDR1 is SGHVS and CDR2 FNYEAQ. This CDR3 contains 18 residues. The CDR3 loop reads CASSLAGVGGSSYNEQFF. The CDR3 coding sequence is TGTGCCAGCAGCTTAGCTGGAGTGGGCGGTAGCTCCTACAATGAGCAGTTCTTC. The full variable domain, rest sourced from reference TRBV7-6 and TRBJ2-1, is GAGVSQSPRYKVTKRGQDVALRCDPISGHVSLYWYRQALGQGPEFLTYFNYEAQQDKSGLPNDRFSAERPEGSISTLTIQRTEQRDSAMYRCASSLAGVGGSSYNEQFFGPGTRLTVL.

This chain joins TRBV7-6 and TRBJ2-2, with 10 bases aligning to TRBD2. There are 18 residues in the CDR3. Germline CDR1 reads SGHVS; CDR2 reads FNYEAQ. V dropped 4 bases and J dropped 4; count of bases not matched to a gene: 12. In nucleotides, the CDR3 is TGTGCCAGCAGCTCCATCAGCGCTAGCGGGAGTTCCACCGGGGAGCTGTTTTTT. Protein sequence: CASSSISASGSSTGELFF.

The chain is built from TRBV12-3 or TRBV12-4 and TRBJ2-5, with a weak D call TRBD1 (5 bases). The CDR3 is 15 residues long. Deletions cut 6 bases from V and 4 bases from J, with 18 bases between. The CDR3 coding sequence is TGTGCCAGCAGGTCCTGGGGCCACCTGGGAGAGACCCAGTACTTC. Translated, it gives CASRSWGHLGETQYF.

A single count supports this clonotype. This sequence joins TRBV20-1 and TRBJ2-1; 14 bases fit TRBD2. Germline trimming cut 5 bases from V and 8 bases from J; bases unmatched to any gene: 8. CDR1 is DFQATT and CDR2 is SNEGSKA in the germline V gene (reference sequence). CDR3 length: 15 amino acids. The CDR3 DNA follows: TGCAGTGCTCTTGGGACTAGCGGGAGAATGTATGAGCAGTTCTTC. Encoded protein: CSALGTSGRMYEQFF.

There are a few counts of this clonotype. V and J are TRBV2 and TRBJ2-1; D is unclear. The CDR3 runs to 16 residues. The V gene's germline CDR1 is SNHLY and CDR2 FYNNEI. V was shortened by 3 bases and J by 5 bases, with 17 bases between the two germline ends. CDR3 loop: CASSELVGGPDNEQFF. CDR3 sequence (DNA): TGTGCCAGCAGTGAGTTAGTTGGCGGACCCGACAATGAGCAGTTCTTC.

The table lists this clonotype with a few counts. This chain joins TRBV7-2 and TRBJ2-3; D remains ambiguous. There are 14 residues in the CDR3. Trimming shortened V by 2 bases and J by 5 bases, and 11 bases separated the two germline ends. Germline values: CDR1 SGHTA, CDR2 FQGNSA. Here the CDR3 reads CASSLFGPQDTQYF. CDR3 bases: TGTGCCAGCAGCTTATTCGGGCCCCAAGATACGCAGTATTTT.

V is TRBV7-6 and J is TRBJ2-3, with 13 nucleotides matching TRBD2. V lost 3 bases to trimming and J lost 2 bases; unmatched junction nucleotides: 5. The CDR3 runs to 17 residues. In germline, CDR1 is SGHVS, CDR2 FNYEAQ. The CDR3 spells CASSFGTSGTYTDTQYF. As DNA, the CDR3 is TGTGCCAGCAGCTTTGGGACTAGCGGGACGTACACAGATACGCAGTATTTT.

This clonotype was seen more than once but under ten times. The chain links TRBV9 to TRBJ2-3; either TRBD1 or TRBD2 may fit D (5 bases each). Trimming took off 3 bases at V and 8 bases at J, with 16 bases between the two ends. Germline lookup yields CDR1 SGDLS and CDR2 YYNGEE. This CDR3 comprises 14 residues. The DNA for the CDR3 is TGTGCCAGCAGCGGTTACCGGGACGGCGGTACGCAGTATTTT. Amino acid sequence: CASSGYRDGGTQYF.

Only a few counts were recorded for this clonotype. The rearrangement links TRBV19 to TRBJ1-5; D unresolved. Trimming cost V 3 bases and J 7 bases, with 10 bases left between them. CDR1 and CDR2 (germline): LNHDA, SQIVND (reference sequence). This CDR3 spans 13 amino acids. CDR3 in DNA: TGTGCCAGTAGTATTCCTGGGTACCAGCCCCAGCATTTT. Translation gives CASSIPGYQPQHF.

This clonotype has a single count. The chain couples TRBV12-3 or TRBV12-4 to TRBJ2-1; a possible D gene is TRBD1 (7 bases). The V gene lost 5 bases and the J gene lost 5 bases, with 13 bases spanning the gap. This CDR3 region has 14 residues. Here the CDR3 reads CASSTTGRNNEQFF. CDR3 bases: TGTGCCAGCAGTACGACAGGGAGGAACAATGAGCAGTTCTTC.

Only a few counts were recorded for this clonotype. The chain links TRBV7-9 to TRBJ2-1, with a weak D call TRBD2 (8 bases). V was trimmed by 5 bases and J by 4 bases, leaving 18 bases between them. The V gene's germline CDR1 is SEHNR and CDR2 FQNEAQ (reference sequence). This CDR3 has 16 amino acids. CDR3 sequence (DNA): TGTGCCAGCAGCCCGGGAGGGGGCCCGGGGTACAATGAGCAGTTCTTC. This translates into CASSPGGGPGYNEQFF.

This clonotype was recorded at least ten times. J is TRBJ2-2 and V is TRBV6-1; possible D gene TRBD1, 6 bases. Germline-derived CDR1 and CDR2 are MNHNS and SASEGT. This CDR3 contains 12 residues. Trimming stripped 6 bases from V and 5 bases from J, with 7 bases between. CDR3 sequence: CASRQGTGELFF. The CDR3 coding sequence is TGTGCCAGCAGACAGGGTACCGGGGAGCTGTTTTTT.